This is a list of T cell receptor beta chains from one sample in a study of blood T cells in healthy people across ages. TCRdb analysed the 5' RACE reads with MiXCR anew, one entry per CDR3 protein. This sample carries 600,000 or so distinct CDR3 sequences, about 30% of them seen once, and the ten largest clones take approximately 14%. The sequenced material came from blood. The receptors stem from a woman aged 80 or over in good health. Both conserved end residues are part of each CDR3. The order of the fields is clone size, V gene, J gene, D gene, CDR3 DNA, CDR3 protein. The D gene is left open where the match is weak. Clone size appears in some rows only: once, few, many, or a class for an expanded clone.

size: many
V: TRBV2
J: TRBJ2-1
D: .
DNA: TGTGCCAGCACTGAGGGCAGGGTCTACAATGAGCAGTTCTTC
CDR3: CASTEGRVYNEQFF

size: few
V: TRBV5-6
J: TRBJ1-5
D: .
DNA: TGTGCCAGCAGCCCGGGCCAGGGTCGCAATCAGCCCCAGCATTTT
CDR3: CASSPGQGRNQPQHF

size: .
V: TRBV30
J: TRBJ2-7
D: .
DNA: TGTGCCTGGAGTGTACCGGTCTCTCGGGACTGGGGAGGCGAGCAGTACTTC
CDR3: CAWSVPVSRDWGGEQYF

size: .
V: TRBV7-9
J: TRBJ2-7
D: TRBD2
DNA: TGTGCCAGCAGCCCGAAAAAACGCGGGACTACCTCCTACGAGCAGTACTTC
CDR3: CASSPKKRGTTSYEQYF

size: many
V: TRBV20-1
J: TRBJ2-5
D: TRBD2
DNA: TGCAGTGCTAGAGATCTAGCGGGGACCGGTTCCCAGTACTTC
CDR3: CSARDLAGTGSQYF

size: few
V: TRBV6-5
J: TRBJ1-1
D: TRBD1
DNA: TGTGCCAGCAGTACGGGAAGGGGGCGATACACTGAAGCTTTCTTT
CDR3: CASSTGRGRYTEAFF

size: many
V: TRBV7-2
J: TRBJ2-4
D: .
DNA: TGTGCCAGCAGCTTAGTAACGGTAGCGATCAAAAACATTCAGTACTTC
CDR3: CASSLVTVAIKNIQYF

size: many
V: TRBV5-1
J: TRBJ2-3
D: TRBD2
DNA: TGCGCCAGCAGCCCCCCCGTGGGTAGCGGGGGCACAGATACGCAGTATTTT
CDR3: CASSPPVGSGGTDTQYF

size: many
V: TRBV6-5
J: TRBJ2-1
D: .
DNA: TGTGCCAGCAGGGAGGGGGTCCACAATGAGCAGTTCTTC
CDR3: CASREGVHNEQFF

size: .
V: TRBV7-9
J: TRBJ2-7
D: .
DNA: TGTGCCAGCAGCTTAAGGCAGGGATATTCCTACGAGCAGTACTTC
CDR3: CASSLRQGYSYEQYF

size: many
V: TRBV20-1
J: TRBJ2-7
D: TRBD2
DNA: TGCAGTGCTAGAGGCCCCACCGCGGGGGACCACGAGCAGTACTTC
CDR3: CSARGPTAGDHEQYF

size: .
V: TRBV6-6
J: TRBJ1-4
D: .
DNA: TGTGCCAGCAGTTTCCAGGGATTGAATGAAGAACTGTTTTTT
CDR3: CASSFQGLNEELFF

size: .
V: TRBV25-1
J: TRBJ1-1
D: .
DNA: TGTGCCAGCATGGGCAGGCCGAACACTGAAGCTTTCTTT
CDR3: CASMGRPNTEAFF

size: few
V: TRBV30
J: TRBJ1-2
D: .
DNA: TGTGCCTGGAGTGTACTAAAAACACCCTCCTATGGCTACACCTTC
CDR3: CAWSVLKTPSYGYTF

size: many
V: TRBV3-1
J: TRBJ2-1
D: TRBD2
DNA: TGTGCCAGCAGCCAAGCCCTAGCGGGCGATCCCTACAATGAGCAGTTCTTC
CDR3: CASSQALAGDPYNEQFF

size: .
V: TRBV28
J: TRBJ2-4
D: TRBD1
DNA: TGTGCCAGCAGTGCGACAGGGGGAGGGAACATTCAGTACTTC
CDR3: CASSATGGGNIQYF

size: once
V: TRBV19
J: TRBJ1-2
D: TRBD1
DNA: TGTGCCAGTAGTATAGACGGACAGGGTGGCTACACCTTC
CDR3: CASSIDGQGGYTF

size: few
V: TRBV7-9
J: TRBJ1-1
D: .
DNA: TGTGCCAGCAGCTTACAACAGGGTTTCAACACTGAAGCTTTCTTT
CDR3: CASSLQQGFNTEAFF

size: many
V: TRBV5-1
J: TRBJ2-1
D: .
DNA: TGCGCCAGTTCCAGGCTGATGGGCGGAAGCTCCTACAATGAGCAGTTCTTC
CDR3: CASSRLMGGSSYNEQFF

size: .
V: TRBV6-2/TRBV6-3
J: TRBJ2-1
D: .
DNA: TGTGCCAGCAGTTACTCGACCCCAGCTCCCTACAATGAGCAGTTCTTC
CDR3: CASSYSTPAPYNEQFF